In this sample, the clone carrying this T cell receptor (beta chain) turned up many times. The investigators amplified TCR beta CDR3 regions from RNA transcripts. TCR CDR3 regions were first amplified by RT-PCR with HTBI primers. Via MiXCR, TCRdb re-called the multiplex PCR reads, giving one row per CDR3 protein. This sample yields about 210,000 distinct CDR3 sequences, of which approximately 17% are seen a single time; under 65% belongs to the top ten. This specimen comes from a study of T cells in Graves' hyperthyroidism and ophthalmopathy. The sequencing input was blood. The receptor comes from a man between 50 and 59 years old with Graves' hyperthyroidism.

In DNA, the CDR3 is TGTGCCAGCAGTTTGGGGAGGGGCTACACCTTC. Its translation: CASSLGRGYTF. The chain uses TRBV12-3 or TRBV12-4 and TRBJ1-2, with D unclear. This CDR3 is built from 11 residues. Between the trimmed V and J ends, which lost 3 bases and 8 bases, there was a span of 7 bases.